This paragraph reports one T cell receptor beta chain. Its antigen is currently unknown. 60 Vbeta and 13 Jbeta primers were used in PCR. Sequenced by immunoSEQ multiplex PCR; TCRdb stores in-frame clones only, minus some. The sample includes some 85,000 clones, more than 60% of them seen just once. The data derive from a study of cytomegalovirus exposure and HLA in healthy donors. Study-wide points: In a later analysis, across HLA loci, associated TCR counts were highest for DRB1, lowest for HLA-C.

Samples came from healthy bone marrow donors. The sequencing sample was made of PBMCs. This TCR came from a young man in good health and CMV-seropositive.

CDR3 loop: CASSYSDSNYGYTF. In DNA, the CDR3 is TGTGCCAGCAGTTACTCAGACAGTAACTATGGCTACACCTTC. This rearrangement joins TRBV6-5 to TRBJ1-2, with D maybe TRBD1 (5 bases). V lost 0 bases and J 1 base, leaving 6 bases between the germline ends. The germline V gene encodes CDR1 MNHEY and CDR2 SVGAGI. The CDR3 extends over 14 amino acids.